This entry lists 23 T cell receptor beta chains sequenced from one sample in a study of vaccination effects on CD4 cells after COVID-19 (dated by TCRdb to 2021 to 2024). Libraries were built with the immunoSEQ multiplex PCR assay. TCRdb took this table from immuneACCESS and kept in-frame rearrangements with V and J called. Such tables lack part of the clones; where checked against another copy, unresolved V genes explain under half of the gap, and the rest is unexplained. Present in this sample are 66,000 or so clones, more than 60% of which were seen just once. More than 2% of the sample rests with the top ten. These receptors lack a known antigen. After 10 to 11 days of culture, CD4+ T cells were isolated with the EasySep CD4+ T cell isolation kit. Participants received two doses of either the BNT162b2 or the mRNA-1273 mRNA SARS-CoV-2 vaccine. Sequenced here: CD4+ T cells from PBMCs cultured without peptide, sampled after COVID-19 vaccination. Source of these receptors: a human donor who received a COVID-19 vaccine.

The chain employs TRBV7-6 and TRBJ2-1; D is unclear. V dropped 9 bases and J dropped 6 bases, with 6 bases sitting between them. The CDR3 is 10 amino acids. CDR1 SGHVS and CDR2 FNYEAQ come from the germline V gene. Here the CDR3 reads CARYPNEQFF. The CDR3 DNA reads as TGTGCCAGGTATCCCAATGAGCAGTTCTTC.

This clone was seen a few times. J is TRBJ2-7 and V is TRBV5-6; no reliable D call. The germline V and J ends were trimmed by 2 bases and 2 bases, with 8 bases remaining between them. The CDR3 covers 13 residues. Germline CDR1 reads SGHDT; CDR2 reads YYEEEE. CDR3 sequence: CASSFDSAYEQYV. CDR3 nucleotides: TGTGCCAGCAGCTTTGATTCAGCCTACGAGCAGTACGTC.

J is TRBJ2-2 and V is TRBV5-5, with 9 bases aligning to TRBD2. Germline V gene data show CDR1 as SGHKS and CDR2 as YYEKEE (reference sequence). The CDR3 runs 16 residues. V lost 3 bases to trimming and J lost 4 bases; unmatched junction nucleotides: 7. Written as DNA, the CDR3 is TGTGCCAGCAGCTACCCACCACTAGCGGGCACCGGGGAGCTGTTTTTT. Residues: CASSYPPLAGTGELFF.

V is TRBV14 and J is TRBJ1-1; D unresolved. Trimming left V 0 bases short and J 4 bases short, with 6 bases between. Germline values: CDR1 SGHDN, CDR2 FVKESK. This CDR3 region has 13 residues. Here the CDR3 DNA reads TGTGCCAGCAGCCAAGAAAGGATCACTGAAGCTTTCTTT. This sequence encodes CASSQERITEAFF.

This clone has just a few counts. The chain employs TRBV24-1 and TRBJ2-2; 7 positions match TRBD2. Germline CDR1 KGHDR, CDR2 SFDVKD. The CDR3 runs 16 residues. Trimming at V came to 4 bases and at J to 4 bases, leaving 8 bases not matched to a gene. The CDR3 loop is CATSEGLGRGTGELFF. DNA of the CDR3: TGTGCCACCAGTGAAGGACTAGGGCGAGGCACCGGGGAGCTGTTTTTT.

This clone occurred once. DNA of the CDR3: TGTGCCAGCAGCCGTGGCGGGACACCGACCGGGCAGTTCTTC. Translating it yields CASSRGGTPTGQFF. The V call is TRBV7-2, the J call TRBJ2-1; D possibly uses TRBD1 or TRBD2 (6 bases each). V dropped 5 bases and J dropped 12 bases, with 20 bases sitting between them. Germline V gene sequence: CDR1 SGHTA, CDR2 FQGNSA. The CDR3 contains 14 residues.

The V call is TRBV28, the J call TRBJ2-3; tentatively, D is TRBD2 (5 bases). The CDR3 is 14 amino acids. The V and J ends lost 6 bases and 3 bases respectively, with 13 bases between them. Germline V gene sequence: CDR1 MDHEN, CDR2 SYDVKM. This CDR3 reads CASSQRRRTDTQYF. The CDR3 nucleotides read TGTGCCAGCAGCCAGCGGAGGAGGACAGATACGCAGTATTTT.

The chain has TRBV6-6 and TRBJ1-2; the match to TRBD1 covers 7 bases. Germline V gives CDR1 MNHNY, CDR2 SVGAGI (reference sequence). The CDR3 extends over 15 amino acids. With 2 bases clipped from V and 4 bases from J, the junction kept 7 bases outside the gene matches. The CDR3 DNA sequence: TGTGCCAGCAGTTACAAGGGGGCATCCCTCTATGGCTACACCTTC. It translates to CASSYKGASLYGYTF.

V usage is TRBV4-2 and J usage is TRBJ2-3; perhaps D is TRBD1 or TRBD2 (5 bases each). Trimming shortened V by 1 base and J by 6 bases, and 8 bases separated the two germline ends. The CDR3 runs 13 residues. Germline V lookup: CDR1 LGHNA, CDR2 YNFKEQ. The CDR3 loop reads CASSQGGRDTQYF. CDR3 coding DNA: TGTGCCAGCAGCCAAGGGGGACGGGATACGCAGTATTTT.

The V and J genes are TRBV28 and TRBJ1-2, with D unresolved. The CDR3 is 15 amino acids. Trimming stripped 3 bases from V and 3 bases from J, with 14 bases between. Germline V lookup: CDR1 MDHEN, CDR2 SYDVKM. As DNA, the CDR3 is TGTGCCAGCAGTTTTAGGTCCACTTCACACTATGGCTACACCTTC. It codes for CASSFRSTSHYGYTF.

The J gene is TRBJ1-1, the V gene TRBV7-9; D uncertain. V lost 1 base and J 2 bases, leaving 8 bases between the germline ends. The germline V gene encodes CDR1 SEHNR and CDR2 FQNEAQ (reference sequence). CDR3 length equals 14 residues. CDR3 loop: CASSLGQHNTEAFF. Here the CDR3 DNA reads TGTGCCAGCAGCTTAGGGCAGCACAACACTGAAGCTTTCTTT.

V is TRBV7-7 and J is TRBJ2-2; D assignment may be TRBD1 or TRBD2 (5 bases each). Germline CDR1 reads SSHAT; CDR2 reads FNYEAQ (reference sequence). The CDR3 length is 18 residues. Trimming took 4 bases from V and 1 from J, leaving 19 bases between them. CDR3 region: CASSSLELWGKNTGELFF. In DNA form, the CDR3 reads TGTGCCAGCAGCTCGCTTGAGCTTTGGGGGAAGAACACCGGGGAGCTGTTTTTT.

The V and J genes are TRBV5-4 and TRBJ2-3, with D tentatively TRBD1 (6 bases). Deletions cut 4 bases from V and 0 bases from J, with 15 bases between. The germline V gene has CDR1 SGHNT and CDR2 YYREEE (reference sequence). The CDR3 is made up of 16 amino acids. CDR3 region: CASSNKGVSSTDTQYF. CDR3 bases: TGTGCCAGCAGCAACAAGGGGGTTTCTAGCACAGATACGCAGTATTTT.

This rearrangement joins TRBV11-3 to TRBJ2-3; D possibly corresponds to TRBD1 (6 bases). V lost 5 bases and J 0 bases, leaving 9 bases between the germline ends. The CDR3 has 14 residues. Germline V gene lookup returns CDR1 SGHNT and CDR2 YENEEA. The CDR3: CASSRTASTDTQYF. The DNA of the CDR3 is TGTGCCAGCAGCAGGACAGCTAGCACAGATACGCAGTATTTT.

The chain has TRBV5-1 and TRBJ2-1; D is undetermined. Trimming removed 1 base from V and 4 bases from J, with 12 bases in between. Germline V lookup: CDR1 SGHRS, CDR2 YFSETQ. The CDR3 runs to 15 residues. Here the CDR3 reads CASSLYVASYNEQFF. Here the CDR3 DNA reads TGCGCCAGCAGCTTGTACGTTGCGTCGTACAATGAGCAGTTCTTC.

This rearrangement joins TRBV7-3 to TRBJ2-2; D not certain. This CDR3 spans 15 amino acids. Germline values: CDR1 SGHTA, CDR2 FQGTGA. V lost 6 bases and J 0 bases, leaving 11 bases between the germline ends. DNA of the CDR3: TGTGCCAGCAGTCCTACACCCGCGAACACCGGGGAGCTGTTTTTT. This codes for CASSPTPANTGELFF.

This clone was seen only a few times. The CDR3 protein is CASSQDRSFSGANVLTF. DNA for the CDR3: TGCGCCAGCAGCCAAGATAGGAGTTTCTCTGGGGCCAACGTCCTGACTTTC. The J gene is TRBJ2-6, the V gene TRBV4-1; D not certain. Germline-derived CDR1 and CDR2 are MGHRA and YSYEKL. This CDR3 is built from 17 residues. Trimming cost V 0 bases and J 0 bases, with 9 bases left between them.

V gene TRBV19 combines with J gene TRBJ2-7; no reliable D call. V was trimmed by 3 bases and J by 1 base, leaving 10 bases between them. CDR1 is LNHDA and CDR2 is SQIVND in the germline V gene (reference sequence). CDR3 length: 14 amino acids. This chain's CDR3 is CASSMPGRSYEQYV. For the CDR3, the DNA is TGTGCCAGTAGTATGCCGGGCCGATCCTACGAGCAGTACGTC.

The genes are TRBV24-1 and TRBJ2-2; D possibly corresponds to TRBD2 (6 bases). The V and J ends lost 10 bases and 2 bases respectively, with 19 bases between them. The CDR3 has 16 residues. Looked up from germline, CDR1 is KGHDR and CDR2 is SFDVKD. The CDR3, as DNA: TGTGCCACGCACTCCGGAGGGGCGGGAAACACCGGGGAGCTGTTTTTT. It is translated as CATHSGGAGNTGELFF.

The V and J genes are TRBV12-1 and TRBJ2-7. TRBV12-1 is a known pseudogene. This CDR3 has 15 amino acids. This chain's CDR3 is CASSFYPGLFYEQYV. The CDR3 DNA reads TGTGCCAGCAGCTTTTATCCTGGTTTGTTCTACGAGCAGTACGTC.

This sequence joins TRBV19 and TRBJ2-7; tentative D call: TRBD2 (6 bases). V was shortened by 5 bases and J by 0 bases, with 11 bases between the two germline ends. Germline CDR1 reads LNHDA; CDR2 reads SQIVND (reference sequence). This CDR3 contains 14 residues. The CDR3 is CASSRRGSSYEQYV. The CDR3 DNA follows: TGTGCCAGTAGTCGGCGGGGTAGCTCCTACGAGCAGTACGTC.

The J gene is TRBJ2-3, the V gene TRBV28; maybe TRBD1 (6 bases). Per the germline V gene, CDR1 is MDHEN and CDR2 is SYDVKM. CDR3 length equals 15 residues. V was trimmed by 5 bases and J by 2 bases, leaving 14 bases between them. The CDR3 nucleotides are TGTGCCAGCAGTCCGCCAGGGGCATACACAGATACGCAGTATTTT. Translated, it gives CASSPPGAYTDTQYF.

The CDR3 coding sequence is TGTGCCAGCAATTTACAGGGCTGGGGAGAGACCCAGTACTTC. This sequence encodes CASNLQGWGETQYF. This chain uses TRBV7-9 with TRBJ2-5; tentatively, D is TRBD1 (6 bases). The CDR3 has 14 amino acids. Trimming pared 7 bases from V and 4 bases from J, leaving 16 bases between. Germline CDR1 SEHNR, CDR2 FQNEAQ (reference sequence).